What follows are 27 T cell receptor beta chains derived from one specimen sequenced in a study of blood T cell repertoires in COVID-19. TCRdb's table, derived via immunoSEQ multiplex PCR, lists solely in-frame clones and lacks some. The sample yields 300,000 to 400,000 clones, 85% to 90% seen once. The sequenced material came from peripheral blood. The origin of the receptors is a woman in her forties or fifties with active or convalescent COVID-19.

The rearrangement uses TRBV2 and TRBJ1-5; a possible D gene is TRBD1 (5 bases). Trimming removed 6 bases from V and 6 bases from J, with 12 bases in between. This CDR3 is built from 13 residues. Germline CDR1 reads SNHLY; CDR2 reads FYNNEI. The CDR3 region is CASRGEVSQPQHF. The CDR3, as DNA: TGTGCCAGCAGGGGGGAGGTGAGTCAGCCCCAGCATTTT.

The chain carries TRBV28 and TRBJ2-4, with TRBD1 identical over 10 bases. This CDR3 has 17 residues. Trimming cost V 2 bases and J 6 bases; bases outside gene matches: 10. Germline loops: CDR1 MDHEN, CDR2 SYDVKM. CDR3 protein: CASSLETGGRGRNIQYF. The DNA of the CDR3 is TGTGCCAGCAGTTTAGAGACAGGGGGCCGCGGGCGAAACATTCAGTACTTC.

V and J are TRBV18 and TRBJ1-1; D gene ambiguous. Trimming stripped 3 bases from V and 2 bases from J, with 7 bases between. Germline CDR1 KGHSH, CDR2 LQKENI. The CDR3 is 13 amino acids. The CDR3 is CASSPSSNTEAFF. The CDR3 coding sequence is TGTGCCAGCTCACCCTCCTCCAACACTGAAGCTTTCTTT.

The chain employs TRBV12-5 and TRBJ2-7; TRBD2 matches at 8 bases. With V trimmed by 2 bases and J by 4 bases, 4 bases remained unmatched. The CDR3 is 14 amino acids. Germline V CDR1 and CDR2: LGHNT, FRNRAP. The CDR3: CASGLIAGYYEQYF. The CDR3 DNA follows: TGTGCTAGTGGTTTGATAGCGGGATATTACGAGCAGTACTTC.

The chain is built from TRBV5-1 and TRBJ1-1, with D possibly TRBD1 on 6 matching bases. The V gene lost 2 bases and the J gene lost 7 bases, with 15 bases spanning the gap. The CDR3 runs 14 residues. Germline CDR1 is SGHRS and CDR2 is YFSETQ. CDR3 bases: TGCGCCAGCAGCTTCGTTGGCGGCAGGGGTGAAGCTTTCTTT. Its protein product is CASSFVGGRGEAFF.

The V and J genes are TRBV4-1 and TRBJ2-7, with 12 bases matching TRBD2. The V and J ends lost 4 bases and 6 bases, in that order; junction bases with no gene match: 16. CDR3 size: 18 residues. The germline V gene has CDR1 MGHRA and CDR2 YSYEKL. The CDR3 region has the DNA TGCGCCAGCAGCCGTCAAGACCTAACCGGGACTAGCGGGCGCGAGCAGTACTTC. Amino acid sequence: CASSRQDLTGTSGREQYF.

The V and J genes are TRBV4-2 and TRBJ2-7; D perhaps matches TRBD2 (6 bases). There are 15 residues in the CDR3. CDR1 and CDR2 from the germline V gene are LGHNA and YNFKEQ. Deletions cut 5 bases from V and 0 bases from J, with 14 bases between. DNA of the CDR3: TGTGCCAGCAGCGCAACTAGCTCCCCCTCCTACGAGCAGTACTTC. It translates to CASSATSSPSYEQYF.

CDR3 protein: CASSFLPPGQGSSPLHF. The CDR3 DNA is TGTGCCAGCAGCTTCCTCCCTCCGGGACAGGGCAGTTCACCCCTCCACTTT. The chain uses TRBV28 and TRBJ1-6; TRBD1 agrees at 9 bases. With V trimmed by 6 bases and J by 9 bases, 15 bases remained unmatched. The CDR3 has 17 amino acids. Germline values: CDR1 MDHEN, CDR2 SYDVKM.

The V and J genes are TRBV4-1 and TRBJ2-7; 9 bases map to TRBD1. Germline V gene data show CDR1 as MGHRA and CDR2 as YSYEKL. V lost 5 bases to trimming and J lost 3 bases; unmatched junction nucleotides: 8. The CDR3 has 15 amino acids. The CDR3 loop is CASSSWTGEGYEQYF. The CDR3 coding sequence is TGCGCCAGCAGCTCCTGGACAGGGGAAGGCTACGAGCAGTACTTC.

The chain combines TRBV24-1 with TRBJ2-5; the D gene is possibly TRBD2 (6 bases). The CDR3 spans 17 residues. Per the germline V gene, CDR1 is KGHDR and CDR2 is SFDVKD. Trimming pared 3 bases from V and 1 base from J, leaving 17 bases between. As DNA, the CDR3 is TGTGCCACCAGTGATGCCCGGGAGTGGACATCCCAAGAGACCCAGTACTTC. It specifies CATSDAREWTSQETQYF.

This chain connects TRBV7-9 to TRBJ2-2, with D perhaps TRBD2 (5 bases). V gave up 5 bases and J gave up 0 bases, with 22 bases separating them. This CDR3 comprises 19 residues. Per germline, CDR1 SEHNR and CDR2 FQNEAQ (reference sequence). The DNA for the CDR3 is TGTGCCAGCAGCCAAGCGCGAGGGCGGCCTGATGCGAACACCGGGGAGCTGTTTTTT. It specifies CASSQARGRPDANTGELFF.

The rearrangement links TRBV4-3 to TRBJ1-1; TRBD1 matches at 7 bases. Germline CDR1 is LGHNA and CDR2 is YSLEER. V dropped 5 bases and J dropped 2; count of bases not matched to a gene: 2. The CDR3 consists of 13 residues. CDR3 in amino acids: CASSGQENTEAFF. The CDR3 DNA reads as TGCGCCAGCAGCGGACAGGAAAACACTGAAGCTTTCTTT.

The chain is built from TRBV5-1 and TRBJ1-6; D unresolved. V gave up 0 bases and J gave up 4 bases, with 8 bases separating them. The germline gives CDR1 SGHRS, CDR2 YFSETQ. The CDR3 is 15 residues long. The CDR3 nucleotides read TGCGCCAGCAGCTTGGAAGGGAGTTATAATTCACCCCTCCACTTT. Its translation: CASSLEGSYNSPLHF.

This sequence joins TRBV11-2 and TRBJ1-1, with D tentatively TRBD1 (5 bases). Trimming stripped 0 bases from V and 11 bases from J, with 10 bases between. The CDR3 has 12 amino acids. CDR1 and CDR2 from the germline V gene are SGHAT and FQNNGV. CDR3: CASSLDRVTAFF. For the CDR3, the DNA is TGTGCCAGCAGCTTAGACAGGGTCACTGCTTTCTTT.

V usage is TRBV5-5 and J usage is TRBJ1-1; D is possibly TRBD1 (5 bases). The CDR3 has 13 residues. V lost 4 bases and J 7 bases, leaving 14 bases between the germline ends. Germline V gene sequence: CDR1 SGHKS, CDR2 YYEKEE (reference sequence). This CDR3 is CASSPPTVNEAFF. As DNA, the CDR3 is TGTGCCAGCAGCCCCCCGACAGTCAATGAAGCTTTCTTT.

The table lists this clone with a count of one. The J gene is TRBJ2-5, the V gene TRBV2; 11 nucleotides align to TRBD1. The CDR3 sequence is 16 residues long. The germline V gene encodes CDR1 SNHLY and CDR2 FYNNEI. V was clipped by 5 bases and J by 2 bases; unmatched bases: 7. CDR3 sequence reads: CASSWTGGGWQETQYF. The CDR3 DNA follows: TGTGCCAGCAGTTGGACAGGGGGCGGGTGGCAAGAGACCCAGTACTTC.

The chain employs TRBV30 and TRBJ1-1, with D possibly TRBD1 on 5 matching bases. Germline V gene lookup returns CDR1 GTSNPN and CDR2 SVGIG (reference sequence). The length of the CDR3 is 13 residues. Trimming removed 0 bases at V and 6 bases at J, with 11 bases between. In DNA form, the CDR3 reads TGTGCCTGGAGTGTAACAGGATCGGCTGAAGCTTTCTTT. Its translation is CAWSVTGSAEAFF.

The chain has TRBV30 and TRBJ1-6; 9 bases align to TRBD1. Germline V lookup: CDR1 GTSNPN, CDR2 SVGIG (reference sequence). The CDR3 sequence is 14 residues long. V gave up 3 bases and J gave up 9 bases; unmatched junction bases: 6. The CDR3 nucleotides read TGTGCCTGGAGCGAGGGACAGGGCCGTTCACCCCTCCACTTT. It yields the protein CAWSEGQGRSPLHF.

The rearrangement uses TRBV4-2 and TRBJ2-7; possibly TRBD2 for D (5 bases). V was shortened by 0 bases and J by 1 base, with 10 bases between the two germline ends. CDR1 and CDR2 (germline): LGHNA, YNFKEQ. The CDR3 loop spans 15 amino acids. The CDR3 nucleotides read TGTGCCAGCAGCCAAGAGGCGGGCGAATCCTACGAGCAGTACTTC. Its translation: CASSQEAGESYEQYF.

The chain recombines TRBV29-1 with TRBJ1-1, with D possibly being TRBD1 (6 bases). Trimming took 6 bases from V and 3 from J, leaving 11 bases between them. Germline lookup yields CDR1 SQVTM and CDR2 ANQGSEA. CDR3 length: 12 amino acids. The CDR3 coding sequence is TGCAGCGTAGGGGAGGGGGACACTGAAGCTTTCTTT. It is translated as CSVGEGDTEAFF.

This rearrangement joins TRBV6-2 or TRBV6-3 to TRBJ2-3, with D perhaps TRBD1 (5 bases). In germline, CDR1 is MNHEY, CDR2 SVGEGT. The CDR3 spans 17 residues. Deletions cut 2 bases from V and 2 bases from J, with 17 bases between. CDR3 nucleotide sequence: TGTGCCAGCAGTTACGCGCCTGACAGTAAGACCACAGATACGCAGTATTTT. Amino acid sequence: CASSYAPDSKTTDTQYF.

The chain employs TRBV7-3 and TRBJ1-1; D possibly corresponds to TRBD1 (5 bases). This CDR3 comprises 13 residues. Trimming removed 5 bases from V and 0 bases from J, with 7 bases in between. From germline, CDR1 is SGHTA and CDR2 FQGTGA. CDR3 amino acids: CASSATVNTEAFF. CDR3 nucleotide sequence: TGTGCCAGCAGCGCGACAGTGAACACTGAAGCTTTCTTT.

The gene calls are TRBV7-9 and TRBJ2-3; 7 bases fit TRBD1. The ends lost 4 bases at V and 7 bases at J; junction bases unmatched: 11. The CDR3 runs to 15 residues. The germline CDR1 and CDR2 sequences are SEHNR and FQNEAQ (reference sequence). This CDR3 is CASSSGQPPTNTQYF. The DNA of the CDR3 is TGTGCCAGCAGCTCGGGACAGCCACCAACGAATACGCAGTATTTT. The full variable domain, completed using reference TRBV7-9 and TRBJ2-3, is DTGVSQNPRHKITKRGQNVTFRCDPISEHNRLYWYRQTLGQGPEFLTYFQNEAQLEKSRLLSDRFSAERPKGSFSTLEIQRTEQGDSAMYLCASSSGQPPTNTQYFGPGTRLTVL.

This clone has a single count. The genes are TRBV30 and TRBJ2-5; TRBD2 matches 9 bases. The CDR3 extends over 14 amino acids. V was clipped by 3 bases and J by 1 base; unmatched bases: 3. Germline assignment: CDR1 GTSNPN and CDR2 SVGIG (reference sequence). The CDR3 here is CAWRHSGGQETQYF. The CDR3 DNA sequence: TGTGCCTGGAGACATAGCGGGGGCCAAGAGACCCAGTACTTC.

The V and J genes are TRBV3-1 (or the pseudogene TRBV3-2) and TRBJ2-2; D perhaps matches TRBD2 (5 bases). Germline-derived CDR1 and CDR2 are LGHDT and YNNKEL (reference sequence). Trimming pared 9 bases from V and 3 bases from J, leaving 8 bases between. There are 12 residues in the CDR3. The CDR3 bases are TGTGCCAGTAGAGGGCACACCGGGGAGCTGTTTTTT. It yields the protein CASRGHTGELFF.

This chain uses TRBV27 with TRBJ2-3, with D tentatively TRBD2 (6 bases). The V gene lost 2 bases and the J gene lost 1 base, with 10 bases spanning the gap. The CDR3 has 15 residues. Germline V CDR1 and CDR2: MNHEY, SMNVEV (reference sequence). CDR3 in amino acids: CASSLRTTGTDTQYF. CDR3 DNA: TGTGCCAGCAGTTTAAGGACTACGGGCACAGATACGCAGTATTTT.

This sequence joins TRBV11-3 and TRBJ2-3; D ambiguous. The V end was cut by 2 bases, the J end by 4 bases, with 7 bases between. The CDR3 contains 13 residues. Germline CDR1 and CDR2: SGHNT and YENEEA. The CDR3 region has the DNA TGTGCCAGCAGCTTAAGTACAGCAGATACGCAGTATTTT. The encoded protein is CASSLSTADTQYF.